The 30 T cell receptor beta chains presented below share a single source sample, sequenced in a study of T cell repertoires in ileal Crohn's disease. Repertoires were generated with immunoSEQ multiplex PCR, while TCRdb's copy carries only in-frame clones and drops some. This table has about 7,300 clones, approximately 92% appearing once. The sequenced sample consisted of ileal tissue. All receptors derive from an adult with Crohn's disease.

V usage is TRBV5-1 and J usage is TRBJ2-5; the match to TRBD2 covers 7 bases. Germline CDR1 is SGHRS and CDR2 is YFSETQ. The CDR3 runs 14 residues. V dropped 2 bases and J dropped 4; count of bases not matched to a gene: 5. The CDR3 nucleotides are TGCGCCAGCAGCTTTGGGATAGCGGGAGAGACCCAGTACTTC. Translated, it gives CASSFGIAGETQYF.

V is TRBV6-5 and J is TRBJ2-7, with TRBD2 matching over 7 bases. Germline-derived CDR1 and CDR2 are MNHEY and SVGAGI. After removal of 7 bases from V and 3 bases from J, the junction contained 9 bases not matched to a gene. The CDR3 is 14 amino acids. The CDR3 coding sequence is TGTGCCAGCACCCGAAGCGGGACTCTCTACGAGCAGTACTTC. Its protein is CASTRSGTLYEQYF.

The gene calls are TRBV7-6 and TRBJ1-5; 8 nucleotides match TRBD1. Germline-derived CDR1 and CDR2 are SGHVS and FNYEAQ. The CDR3 extends over 16 amino acids. Trimming at V came to 5 bases and at J to 2 bases, leaving 8 bases not matched to a gene. CDR3 sequence reads: CASSPDPTGGNQPQHF. CDR3 coding DNA: TGTGCCAGCAGCCCGGACCCGACAGGGGGCAATCAGCCCCAGCATTTT.

This clone is a singleton in its sample. V usage is TRBV29-1 and J usage is TRBJ2-5, with D maybe TRBD1 (6 bases). Trimming pared 7 bases from V and 4 bases from J, leaving 13 bases between. Germline CDR1 is SQVTM and CDR2 is ANQGSEA. The CDR3 has 12 amino acids. The CDR3 is CSAYRVGETQYF. The CDR3 nucleotides are TGCAGCGCCTACAGGGTAGGAGAGACCCAGTACTTC.

V usage is TRBV9 and J usage is TRBJ2-4; 7 bases match TRBD2. The length of the CDR3 is 18 residues. V dropped 1 base and J dropped 2; count of bases not matched to a gene: 12. The germline V gene has CDR1 SGDLS and CDR2 YYNGEE. Here the CDR3 reads CASSVSVVGGSPKNIQYF. The CDR3 DNA reads TGTGCCAGCAGCGTATCGGTGGTCGGCGGGAGTCCCAAAAACATTCAGTACTTC.

This clone was counted once. J is TRBJ2-2 and V is TRBV7-6, with D possibly matching TRBD2 (6 bases). In germline, CDR1 is SGHVS, CDR2 FNYEAQ. The CDR3 is 13 amino acids. With 3 bases removed from V and 6 bases from J, the gap between germline ends came to 8 bases. The CDR3 bases are TGTGCCAGCAGCTTCGGGGAGGCCGGGGAGCTGTTTTTT. Amino acid sequence: CASSFGEAGELFF.

The chain links TRBV4-1 to TRBJ2-1; D is possibly TRBD2 (5 bases). Germline CDR1 reads MGHRA; CDR2 reads YSYEKL. Between the trimmed V and J ends, which lost 3 bases and 6 bases, there was a span of 12 bases. The CDR3 runs 14 residues. The CDR3 sequence: CASSQVGVFNEQFF. The CDR3 DNA reads TGCGCCAGCAGCCAGGTCGGGGTCTTCAATGAGCAGTTCTTC.

The chain employs TRBV7-2 and TRBJ1-1; possibly TRBD1 for D (6 bases). Trimming shortened V by 6 bases and J by 5 bases, and 13 bases separated the two germline ends. Germline loops: CDR1 SGHTA, CDR2 FQGNSA. The CDR3 is made up of 13 amino acids. Written as DNA, the CDR3 is TGTGCCAGCAGGGGGGGCGGGGGAACTGAAGCTTTCTTT. Protein: CASRGGGGTEAFF.

This clone was detected once. The rearrangement joins TRBV5-1 to TRBJ1-2, with D unresolved. Trimming left V 0 bases short and J 8 bases short, with 11 bases between. The CDR3 has 13 amino acids. CDR1 and CDR2 (germline): SGHRS, YFSETQ. The CDR3 nucleotides are TGCGCCAGCAGCTTGGGCGGGTTGGGCGGCTACACCTTC. Amino acid sequence: CASSLGGLGGYTF.

This chain uses TRBV5-1 with TRBJ2-6, with TRBD1 matching 8 bases. CDR1 and CDR2 (germline): SGHRS, YFSETQ. The length of the CDR3 is 16 residues. V shed 0 bases, J shed 3 bases, and the junction held 2 bases outside the gene matches. The CDR3 bases are TGCGCCAGCAGCTTGGCAGGGGGCGGTGGGGCCAACGTCCTGACTTTC. As protein: CASSLAGGGGANVLTF.

The chain has TRBV9 and TRBJ2-1, with 11 bases identical to TRBD1. CDR3 size: 16 residues. The V gene end was trimmed by 0 bases and the J gene end by 9 bases; junction bases not matched to a gene: 8. Germline-derived CDR1 and CDR2 are SGDLS and YYNGEE. The CDR3 is CASSVGGQGAVGEQFF. The CDR3 nucleotides read TGTGCCAGCAGCGTAGGTGGACAGGGGGCAGTGGGTGAGCAGTTCTTC.

The V and J genes are TRBV28 and TRBJ1-4; D is undetermined. V lost 2 bases and J lost 8, with 15 bases in between. The CDR3 is 15 residues long. Germline CDR1 reads MDHEN; CDR2 reads SYDVKM. CDR3 sequence: CASSLSQIGGEKLFF. Written as DNA, the CDR3 is TGTGCCAGCAGTTTAAGTCAGATCGGAGGCGAAAAACTGTTTTTT.

The genes are TRBV19 and TRBJ1-3; 7 nucleotides line up with TRBD1. With 7 bases clipped from V and 2 bases from J, the junction kept 8 bases outside the gene matches. The V gene's germline CDR1 is LNHDA and CDR2 SQIVND (reference sequence). The CDR3 spans 15 residues. The chain's CDR3 is CASTPRTGPGNTIYF. The CDR3 coding sequence is TGTGCCAGTACCCCAAGGACAGGCCCTGGAAACACCATATATTTT.

This clone was seen only a few times. The chain combines TRBV2 with TRBJ1-6; a possible D gene is TRBD1 (5 bases). Germline CDR1 SNHLY, CDR2 FYNNEI. Between the trimmed V and J ends, which lost 8 bases and 5 bases, there was a span of 7 bases. This CDR3 has 12 amino acids. The CDR3 sequence: CASAGNNSPLHF. The CDR3 coding sequence is TGTGCCAGCGCAGGGAATAATTCACCCCTCCACTTT.

The chain links TRBV5-1 to TRBJ2-1; perhaps TRBD2 as D (6 bases). The CDR3 runs 12 residues. CDR1 is SGHRS and CDR2 is YFSETQ in the germline V gene. With 4 bases removed from V and 9 bases from J, the gap between germline ends came to 11 bases. CDR3 amino acids: CASSRGLFEQFF. The CDR3 nucleotides read TGCGCCAGCAGCCGCGGACTATTTGAGCAGTTCTTC.

The DNA of the CDR3 is TGCGCCAGCAGCCCCCCGGCCGCTAGCGACCAAGAGACCCAGTACTTC. Translating gives CASSPPAASDQETQYF. V usage is TRBV5-1 and J usage is TRBJ2-5; tentatively, D is TRBD2 (6 bases). The germline V and J ends were trimmed by 4 bases and 0 bases, with 16 bases remaining between them. Germline assignment: CDR1 SGHRS and CDR2 YFSETQ. CDR3 length equals 16 residues. The full variable domain, in which reference TRBV5-1 and TRBJ2-5 provide the parts outside the CDR3, is KAGVTQTPRYLIKTRGQQVTLSCSPISGHRSVSWYQQTPGQGLQFLFEYFSETQRNKGNFPGRFSGRQFSNSRSEMNVSTLELGDSALYLCASSPPAASDQETQYFGPGTRLLVL.

This chain connects TRBV18 to TRBJ2-5; D is perhaps TRBD1 (6 bases). CDR3 length: 16 amino acids. Per germline, CDR1 KGHSH and CDR2 LQKENI. V was trimmed by 4 bases and J by 0 bases, leaving 15 bases between them. The CDR3 is CASSLLPWTDQETQYF. The CDR3 DNA reads as TGTGCCAGCTCACTCCTACCCTGGACAGACCAAGAGACCCAGTACTTC. The complete variable domain, with remaining parts taken from reference TRBV18 and TRBJ2-5, reads NAGVMQNPRHLVRRRGQEARLRCSPMKGHSHVYWYRQLPEEGLKFMVYLQKENIIDESGMPKERFSAEFPKEGPSILRIQQVVRGDSAAYFCASSLLPWTDQETQYFGPGTRLLVL.

The J gene is TRBJ2-1, the V gene TRBV19; the match to TRBD1 covers 9 bases. Per germline, CDR1 LNHDA and CDR2 SQIVND (reference sequence). This CDR3 region has 14 residues. J gave up 7 bases and V 6 bases, and 7 bases lay outside the gene matches. CDR3: CASRASGTGNEQFF. In DNA, the CDR3 is TGTGCCAGTAGAGCATCCGGGACAGGGAATGAGCAGTTCTTC. Full variable domain (remainder filled in from reference TRBV19 and TRBJ2-1): DGGITQSPKYLFRKEGQNVTLSCEQNLNHDAMYWYRQDPGQGLRLIYYSQIVNDFQKGDIAEGYSVSREKKESFPLTVTSAQKNPTAFYLCASRASGTGNEQFFGPGTRLTVL.

This clone was observed once. The chain has TRBV5-1 and TRBJ2-3, with TRBD1 matching 9 bases. Germline V lookup: CDR1 SGHRS, CDR2 YFSETQ. This CDR3 region has 16 residues. Unmatched junction bases numbered 8, after V lost 5 bases and J lost 1 base. Written as DNA, the CDR3 is TGCGCCAGCAGATCCGGGACAGGGACTGGCACAGATACGCAGTATTTT. It codes for CASRSGTGTGTDTQYF. Variable domain in full (rest from reference TRBV5-1 and TRBJ2-3): KAGVTQTPRYLIKTRGQQVTLSCSPISGHRSVSWYQQTPGQGLQFLFEYFSETQRNKGNFPGRFSGRQFSNSRSEMNVSTLELGDSALYLCASRSGTGTGTDTQYFGPGTRLTVL.

The V call is TRBV5-1, the J call TRBJ2-1, with D possibly being TRBD2 (6 bases). This CDR3 is 14 amino acids long. The V gene's germline CDR1 is SGHRS and CDR2 YFSETQ. The V end was cut by 4 bases, the J end by 7 bases, with 15 bases between. The CDR3 reads CASSPKVLANEQFF. The CDR3 region has the DNA TGCGCCAGCAGCCCCAAGGTACTAGCAAATGAGCAGTTCTTC. Full variable domain (remainder filled in from reference TRBV5-1 and TRBJ2-1): KAGVTQTPRYLIKTRGQQVTLSCSPISGHRSVSWYQQTPGQGLQFLFEYFSETQRNKGNFPGRFSGRQFSNSRSEMNVSTLELGDSALYLCASSPKVLANEQFFGPGTRLTVL.

Concerning this clone: Additional DNA sequences in this sample encode the identical CDR3. The J gene is TRBJ2-2, the V gene TRBV29-1; 7 positions agree with TRBD2. CDR1 and CDR2 (germline): SQVTM, ANQGSEA. CDR3 size: 15 residues. Trimming took 4 bases from V and 6 from J; bases not matched to a gene: 11. CDR3 amino acids: CSVVFGTTSSGELFF. In nucleotides, the CDR3 is TGCAGCGTTGTCTTTGGGACTACTTCCTCCGGGGAGCTGTTTTTT.

CDR3 in amino acids: CASRPQVLSNQPQHF. The DNA for the CDR3 is TGCGCCAGCAGGCCACAGGTCCTTAGCAATCAGCCCCAGCATTTT. This chain connects TRBV4-1 to TRBJ1-5, with D possibly matching TRBD1 (5 bases). The germline gives CDR1 MGHRA, CDR2 YSYEKL. The CDR3 consists of 15 residues. With 6 bases removed from V and 0 bases from J, the gap between germline ends came to 12 bases.

DNA for the CDR3: TGTGCCACCAGCAGGGACAGGGGGGGATACAATGAGCAGTTCTTC. Translation gives CATSRDRGGYNEQFF. This chain uses TRBV15 with TRBJ2-1; 10 nucleotides agree with TRBD1. Germline V gene sequence: CDR1 LNHNV, CDR2 YYDKDF (reference sequence). The V and J ends lost 3 bases and 4 bases, in that order; junction bases with no gene match: 3. The CDR3 loop spans 15 amino acids. Supplemented by reference TRBV15 and TRBJ2-1, the full variable domain reads DAMVIQNPRYQVTQFGKPVTLSCSQTLNHNVMYWYQQKSSQAPKLLFHYYDKDFNNEADTPDNFQSRRPNTSFCFLDIRSPGLGDTAMYLCATSRDRGGYNEQFFGPGTRLTVL.

V usage is TRBV2 and J usage is TRBJ1-4; D remains ambiguous. The V end lost 6 bases, the J end lost 8 bases, and 13 bases lay between the germline ends. Germline values: CDR1 SNHLY, CDR2 FYNNEI. CDR3 length equals 13 residues. The CDR3 is CASRRSPEEKLFF. The CDR3 region has the DNA TGTGCCAGCAGAAGAAGTCCCGAGGAAAAACTGTTTTTT.

This clone occurred a few times. V and J are TRBV7-2 and TRBJ2-7, with 7 bases lining up with TRBD2. This CDR3 is 14 amino acids long. The trim removed 5 bases at V and 4 bases at J, leaving 8 bases unmatched. CDR1 SGHTA and CDR2 FQGNSA come from the germline V gene. The CDR3 DNA sequence: TGTGCCAGCAGCCCATCCGCGGGGGAATACGAGCAGTACTTC. Amino acids: CASSPSAGEYEQYF.

The chain combines TRBV11-2 with TRBJ2-7, with 10 bases matching TRBD2. The ends lost 1 base at V and 2 bases at J; junction bases unmatched: 5. The CDR3 loop spans 16 amino acids. Per germline, CDR1 SGHAT and CDR2 FQNNGV. CDR3 nucleotides: TGTGCCAGCAGCTTAGGGGGACTAGCGAATACCTACGAGCAGTACTTC. This codes for CASSLGGLANTYEQYF. Full variable domain (outside the CDR3, taken from reference TRBV11-2 and TRBJ2-7): EAGVAQSPRYKIIEKRQSVAFWCNPISGHATLYWYQQILGQGPKLLIQFQNNGVVDDSQLPKDRFSAERLKGVDSTLKIQPAKLEDSAVYLCASSLGGLANTYEQYFGPGTRLTVT.

The CDR3 region has the DNA TGTGCCAGCAGCCCAGGAATACAAGAGACCCAGTACTTC. This gives the protein CASSPGIQETQYF. The J gene is TRBJ2-5, the V gene TRBV7-3, with D unclear. The CDR3 covers 13 residues. Germline V gives CDR1 SGHTA, CDR2 FQGTGA. Trimming cost V 5 bases and J 2 bases, with 9 bases left between them. Full variable domain (missing parts from reference TRBV7-3 and TRBJ2-5): GAGVSQTPSNKVTEKGKYVELRCDPISGHTALYWYRQSLGQGPEFLIYFQGTGAADDSGLPNDRFFAVRPEGSVSTLKIQRTERGDSAVYLCASSPGIQETQYFGPGTRLLVL.

The genes are TRBV28 and TRBJ1-2, with 7 nucleotides matching TRBD1. Germline V gene sequence: CDR1 MDHEN, CDR2 SYDVKM. The CDR3 spans 14 residues. Losses at the gene ends were 6 bases for V and 3 bases for J; bases not matched to a gene: 7. The CDR3 loop is CASRETDRDYGYTF. The CDR3 DNA is TGTGCCAGCAGGGAAACCGACAGGGACTATGGCTACACCTTC.

The table lists this clone with a count of one. V gene TRBV19 combines with J gene TRBJ2-2; D perhaps matches TRBD2 (6 bases). The CDR3 is made up of 20 amino acids. Trimming took off 1 base at V and 1 base at J, with 22 bases between the two ends. Germline V CDR1 and CDR2: LNHDA, SQIVND (reference sequence). The CDR3 loop is CASSIAKHGRDSWNTGELFF. CDR3 in DNA: TGTGCCAGTAGTATAGCCAAACATGGTCGGGACTCATGGAACACCGGGGAGCTGTTTTTT. The whole variable domain, remainder taken from reference TRBV19 and TRBJ2-2, is DGGITQSPKYLFRKEGQNVTLSCEQNLNHDAMYWYRQDPGQGLRLIYYSQIVNDFQKGDIAEGYSVSREKKESFPLTVTSAQKNPTAFYLCASSIAKHGRDSWNTGELFFGEGSRLTVL.

The table lists this clone with a count of one. J is TRBJ2-6 and V is TRBV7-3; maybe TRBD1 (5 bases). This CDR3 is 15 amino acids long. Trimming pared 4 bases from V and 0 bases from J, leaving 7 bases between. The germline CDR1 and CDR2 sequences are SGHTA and FQGTGA. CDR3: CASSSTGSGANVLTF. DNA for the CDR3: TGTGCCAGCAGCTCCACAGGCTCTGGGGCCAACGTCCTGACTTTC.